One and the same sample provided the 17 T cell receptor beta chains below, sequenced in a study of memory CD4+ T cells and cytomegalovirus serostatus. Only in-frame clones appear in the TCRdb table, and some are missing; sequencing was by immunoSEQ multiplex PCR. Here the sample spans about 46,000 clones, roughly 73% being singletons. The sort gate was single viable CD3+CD4+CD8-CD45RO+ cells for memory CD4+ T cells. The specimen sequenced was memory CD4+ T cells from blood. These TCRs come from an adult in good health and CMV-seronegative.

In DNA form, the CDR3 reads TGTGCCAGCAGCGCCAGGGACAGCTATAATGAAAAACTGTTTTTT. Encoded protein: CASSARDSYNEKLFF. The V call is TRBV7-9, the J call TRBJ1-4; TRBD1 agrees at 7 bases. The CDR3 is 15 residues long. Germline loops: CDR1 SEHNR, CDR2 FQNEAQ (reference sequence). Unmatched junction bases numbered 7, after V lost 5 bases and J lost 4 bases.

The chain combines TRBV18 with TRBJ1-1; the D gene is possibly TRBD1 (5 bases). Trimming took 3 bases from V and 8 from J, leaving 10 bases between them. CDR1 and CDR2 from the germline V gene are KGHSH and LQKENI. The CDR3 covers 12 residues. The CDR3, as DNA: TGTGCCAGCTCACCGATGGGGGGGGAAGCTTTCTTT. Translation: CASSPMGGEAFF.

On this clone: The same CDR3 can be traced to other DNA sequences in this sample. The rearrangement links TRBV5-4 to TRBJ2-3, with D tentatively TRBD2 (5 bases). The CDR3 is made up of 15 amino acids. Trimming pared 0 bases from V and 0 bases from J, leaving 8 bases between. CDR1 and CDR2 from the germline V gene are SGHNT and YYREEE (reference sequence). The CDR3 is CASSLGRTSTDTQYF. The CDR3 DNA reads TGTGCCAGCAGCTTGGGCAGGACTAGCACAGATACGCAGTATTTT.

This clone was seen more than once but under ten times. The gene calls are TRBV5-4 and TRBJ2-4, with a weak D call TRBD1 (6 bases). The CDR3 is 14 amino acids. Trimming cost V 4 bases and J 5 bases, with 13 bases left between them. Germline lookup yields CDR1 SGHNT and CDR2 YYREEE (reference sequence). CDR3 nucleotides: TGTGCCAGCAGCCGCATAGGGGGTGAAAACATTCAGTACTTC. Its translation is CASSRIGGENIQYF.

A few counts support this clone. The chain employs TRBV29-1 and TRBJ1-2; D might be TRBD1 (5 bases). The V gene's germline CDR1 is SQVTM and CDR2 ANQGSEA. The CDR3 is made up of 11 amino acids. The V gene lost 3 bases and the J gene lost 5 bases, with 7 bases spanning the gap. CDR3 protein: CSVEGTYGYTF. CDR3 sequence (DNA): TGCAGCGTTGAGGGGACGTATGGCTACACCTTC.

This clone was counted between two and nine times. The chain employs TRBV10-3 and TRBJ2-3; D gene ambiguous. V shed 0 bases and J shed 6 bases, with 19 bases lying between them. CDR1 is ENHRY and CDR2 is SYGVKD in the germline V gene. This CDR3 comprises 17 residues. The CDR3 DNA follows: TGTGCCATCAGTGAGTCAGGACGGCCACCTCCCGGGGATACGCAGTATTTT. The encoded protein is CAISESGRPPPGDTQYF.

The genes are TRBV10-2 and TRBJ2-5, with TRBD2 matching 9 bases. With V trimmed by 4 bases and J by 2 bases, 5 bases remained unmatched. The CDR3 extends over 15 amino acids. Germline V gene lookup returns CDR1 WSHSY and CDR2 SAAADI. The DNA of the CDR3 is TGCGCCAGCAGTGGGTTAGCGGGGGCACAAGAGACCCAGTACTTC. Translating gives CASSGLAGAQETQYF.

To note about this clone: Compared with germline, one end of the junction differs, possibly owing to a read error. This chain uses TRBV4-3 with TRBJ1-4; 7 positions agree with TRBD1. Germline assignment: CDR1 LGHNA and CDR2 YSLEER. This CDR3 has 16 residues. For the CDR3, the DNA is TGCGCCAGCAGCAAAGATTTTCAAATCCCGGGACAGCCTCTGTTTTTT. Translating gives CASSKDFQIPGQPLFF.

The chain is built from TRBV6-1 and TRBJ2-1, with 12 bases identical to TRBD2. CDR1 and CDR2 (germline): MNHNS, SASEGT. The ends lost 1 base at V and 11 bases at J; junction bases unmatched: 6. The CDR3 is made up of 15 amino acids. CDR3 coding DNA: TGTGCCAGCAGTGAAGGCACTAGCGGGGGGATTAAGCAGTTCTTC. This translates into CASSEGTSGGIKQFF.

This sequence joins TRBV12-5 and TRBJ1-2; D is ambiguous. Trimming took off 0 bases at V and 3 bases at J, with 8 bases between the two ends. CDR1 LGHNT and CDR2 FRNRAP come from the germline V gene. The CDR3 is 14 residues long. In nucleotides, the CDR3 is TGTGCTAGTGGTTTGGTACCAGACTACTATGGCTACACCTTC. Residues: CASGLVPDYYGYTF.

In this sample, this clone is medium-sized (0.01 to 0.1%). This sequence joins TRBV5-4 and TRBJ1-6, with 7 bases fitting TRBD1. Germline V gives CDR1 SGHNT, CDR2 YYREEE (reference sequence). J was trimmed by 7 bases and V by 4 bases; bases with no gene match: 5. This CDR3 region has 14 residues. The CDR3 loop reads CASSTYRGNSPLHF. CDR3 in DNA: TGTGCCAGCAGCACATACAGGGGAAATTCACCCCTCCACTTT.

Remarks on this clone: The DNA is left out, because the CDR3 cannot be placed on it with certainty; the CDR3 is given as TCRdb lists it. The chain combines TRBV29-1 with TRBJ2-7; the table gives TRBD1 as D, unverified against the DNA. Counting both end residues, the CDR3 totals 11 amino acids. CDR1 is SQVTM, CDR2 ANQGSEA, per germline. The CDR3 here is CSVATGTGHIF.

The sample holds a few counts of this clone. V gene TRBV30 combines with J gene TRBJ1-2; TRBD1 aligns across 8 bases. Trimming cost V 5 bases and J 3 bases; bases outside gene matches: 11. The germline CDR1 and CDR2 sequences are GTSNPN and SVGIG (reference sequence). This CDR3 is built from 15 residues. This CDR3 is CAWGRIGGQDYGYTF. The CDR3 DNA reads as TGTGCCTGGGGGAGAATAGGGGGACAGGACTATGGCTACACCTTC.

The chain employs TRBV2 and TRBJ2-7; no definite D call. Germline assignment: CDR1 SNHLY and CDR2 FYNNEI. Trimming removed 4 bases at V and 1 base at J, with 8 bases between. The CDR3 is 13 amino acids. CDR3 residues: CASSVWQSYEQYF. DNA of the CDR3: TGTGCCAGCAGTGTCTGGCAGTCCTACGAGCAGTACTTC.

The chain carries TRBV7-9 and TRBJ2-3; 12 positions match TRBD1. Germline V gene data show CDR1 as SEHNR and CDR2 as FQNEAQ (reference sequence). The CDR3 has 18 amino acids. The V gene end was trimmed by 0 bases and the J gene end by 4 bases; junction bases not matched to a gene: 8. The CDR3 sequence: CASSLATGTGGTADTQYF. CDR3 nucleotide sequence: TGTGCCAGCAGCTTAGCCACAGGGACAGGGGGCACCGCAGATACGCAGTATTTT.

This clone has a single count. The chain combines TRBV6-1 with TRBJ1-5, with 7 bases that match TRBD1. Germline loops: CDR1 MNHNS, CDR2 SASEGT. The CDR3 length is 14 residues. J lost 4 bases, V lost 7 bases, and 7 bases had no gene match. CDR3 in amino acids: CASKYRGLNQPQHF. In nucleotides, the CDR3 is TGTGCCAGCAAGTACAGGGGTTTAAATCAGCCCCAGCATTTT.

In this sample, this clone turned up once. This chain uses TRBV9 with TRBJ2-2; no clear D. Germline CDR1 and CDR2: SGDLS and YYNGEE. The CDR3 is 15 residues long. V lost 4 bases and J lost 3, with 13 bases in between. The CDR3 reads CASSFSIGDTGELFF. The CDR3, as DNA: TGTGCCAGCAGCTTTTCGATTGGGGACACCGGGGAGCTGTTTTTT.